This T cell receptor beta chain was found in a study of CD8+ T cells in alopecia areata. Study-wide background: Oral tofacitinib (5 to 10 mg twice daily) was administered to treated patients. Study-wide points: Across lesional scalp, and particularly alopecia totalis/universalis, clonality surpassed that of normal scalp. With tofacitinib ongoing, many expanded lesional clones persisted in both scalp and blood. Scalp sample sequencing also detects resident alphabeta T cells of normal skin.

The treatment: oral pan-JAK inhibitor, 5-10 mg twice daily. This clone showed up just a few times. Antigen specificity is unknown. CDR1 and CDR2 (germline): SGHRS, YFSETQ. CDR3 size: 14 residues. The V and J ends lost 1 base and 1 base, in that order; junction bases with no gene match: 1. Sequencing templates came from extracted RNA that was reverse transcribed into cDNA. Assay: immunoSEQ multiplex PCR; the TCRdb copy retains only in-frame clones and omits some. The sample yields 150,000 to 200,000 clones, approximately 56% seen once. The sequence was collected from a human donor with alopecia areata. This chain links TRBV5-1 with TRBJ1-1, with 7 bases matching TRBD1. The source material was CD4+ T cells sorted from blood, sampled at week 4, from a patient treated with tofacitinib. The CDR3 nucleotides are TGCGCCAGCAGCTTGAACAGGGGGAACACTGAAGCTTTCTTT. Its protein is CASSLNRGNTEAFF.